This T cell receptor beta chain was captured by sequencing in a study of T cell responses to AZD1222 COVID-19 vaccine. Study context: Second-dose intervals near 4 or 12 weeks were combined. Regarding the study as a whole: It was only six AZD1222 recipients who were seropositive at baseline. Nearly half of spike-specific TCRs reportedly go after variant regions that carry no mutations.

This clone came up a few times. The target antigen is unknown. Unmatched junction bases numbered 8, after V lost 2 bases and J lost 6 bases. Germline V lookup: CDR1 SGHTA, CDR2 FQGNSA. This CDR3 has 16 amino acids. Clones were read by immunoSEQ multiplex PCR, and TCRdb kept only the in-frame ones, dropping some. The data hold 100,000 or so clones, with about 86% observed a single time. The rearrangement joins TRBV7-2 to TRBJ2-2; 8 bases fit TRBD2. Sequencing used peripheral blood, obtained on day 0 of AZD1222 vaccination. The receptor comes from an adult in good health. The CDR3 DNA sequence: TGTGCCAGCAGCTTAACGGGAGGGTTTTATTCCGGGGAGCTGTTTTTT. Protein product: CASSLTGGFYSGELFF.